This section outlines one T cell receptor (beta chain) sequence together with its context. As yet, its antigen is unknown. This sample was included in a study of T cell responses to AZD1222 COVID-19 vaccine. Across the whole study: Second-dose schedules of about 4 or about 12 weeks were combined. General observations from the study: Increased Spike-specific TCR breadth and depth were observed after two AZD1222 doses. Clonal diversity may have been underestimated, and the donors were mostly white British, with more females than males. The repertoires were collected only after the peak T cell response.

V lost 0 bases to trimming and J lost 7 bases; unmatched junction nucleotides: 4. The V gene's germline CDR1 is GTSNPN and CDR2 SVGIG (reference sequence). The CDR3 sequence is 14 residues long. Data came from immunoSEQ multiplex PCR; TCRdb stores just in-frame clones and leaves some out. The profile covers under 200,000 clones, with about 88% appearing a single time and over 4.5% taken by the ten largest. Specimen: peripheral blood, collected on day 0 of AZD1222 vaccination. The chain uses TRBV30 and TRBJ1-4, with 8 bases that match TRBD1. The receptor comes from an adult in good health. As DNA, the CDR3 is TGTGCCTGGAGTGTACGGACAGGGAGTGAAAAACTGTTTTTT. This codes for CAWSVRTGSEKLFF.